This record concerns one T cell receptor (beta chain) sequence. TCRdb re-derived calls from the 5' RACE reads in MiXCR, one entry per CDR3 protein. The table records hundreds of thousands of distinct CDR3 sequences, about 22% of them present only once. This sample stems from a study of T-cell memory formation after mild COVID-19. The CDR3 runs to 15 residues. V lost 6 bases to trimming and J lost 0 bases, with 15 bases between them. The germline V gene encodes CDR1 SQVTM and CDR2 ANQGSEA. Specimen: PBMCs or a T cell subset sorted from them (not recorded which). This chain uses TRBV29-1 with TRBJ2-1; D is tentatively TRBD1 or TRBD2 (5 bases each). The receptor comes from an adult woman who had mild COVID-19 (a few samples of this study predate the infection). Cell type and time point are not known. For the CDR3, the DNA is TGCAGCGTCTTCCCGGGACGGAGCTCCTACAATGAGCAGTTCTTC. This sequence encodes CSVFPGRSSYNEQFF.